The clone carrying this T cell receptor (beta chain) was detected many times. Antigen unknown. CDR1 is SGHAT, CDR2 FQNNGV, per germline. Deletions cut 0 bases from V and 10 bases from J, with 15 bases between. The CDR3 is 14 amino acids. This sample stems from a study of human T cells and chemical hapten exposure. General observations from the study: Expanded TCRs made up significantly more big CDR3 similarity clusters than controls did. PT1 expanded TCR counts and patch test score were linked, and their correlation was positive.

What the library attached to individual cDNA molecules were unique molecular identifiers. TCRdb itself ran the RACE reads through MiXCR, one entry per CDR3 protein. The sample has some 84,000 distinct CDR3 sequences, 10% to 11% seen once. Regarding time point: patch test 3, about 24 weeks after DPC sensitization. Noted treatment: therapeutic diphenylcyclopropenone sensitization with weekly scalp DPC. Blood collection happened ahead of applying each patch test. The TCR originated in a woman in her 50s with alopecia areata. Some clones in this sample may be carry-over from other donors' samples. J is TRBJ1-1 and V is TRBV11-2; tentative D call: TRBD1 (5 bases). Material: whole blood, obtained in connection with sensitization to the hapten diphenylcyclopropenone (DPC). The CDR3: CASSLETASPPAFF. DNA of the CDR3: TGTGCCAGCAGCTTAGAGACAGCGAGCCCCCCAGCTTTCTTT.